This T cell receptor beta chain was sequenced during a study of T cell repertoires in cytomegalovirus infection. For the study at large: Public TCR beta signatures provided an indication of both CMV infection and a matching HLA type.

TCRdb called the reads again in MiXCR, with one record for every CDR3 protein. The data hold more than 400,000 distinct CDR3 sequences, with roughly 29% observed a single time. Study-level points and caveats: The study found HLA-C-restricted CMV-specific TCR beta clonotypes dominating the ex vivo response.

The CDR3 spans 12 residues. CDR1 SGHVS and CDR2 FQNEAQ come from the germline V gene. The germline V and J ends were trimmed by 5 bases and 7 bases, with 9 bases remaining between them. About this clonotype: Its antigen is as yet unknown.

The clonotype originates from a human donor in good health (CMV status not recorded). Some clones in this sample may be carry-over from other donors' samples. Source material: PBMCs. The chain couples TRBV7-8 to TRBJ2-1; D call uncertain. DNA of the CDR3: TGTGCCAGCAGCGAGCGCTGGAATGAGCAGTTCTTC. Translation gives CASSERWNEQFF.